The 9 T cell receptor beta chains below were found in one sample sequenced in a study of cytomegalovirus exposure and HLA in healthy donors. The PCR used 60 Vbeta and 13 Jbeta primers. Method: immunoSEQ multiplex PCR; TCRdb's copy keeps in-frame clones and lacks some. This repertoire shows 150,000 to 200,000 clones, about 75% found once; its top ten account for over 4.5%. The sequencing input was PBMCs. Source of these receptors: a male donor in good health and CMV-seronegative.

The chain couples TRBV4-1 to TRBJ2-5; 9 bases fit TRBD1. The better agreement between TRBJ2-7 and the DNA end casts doubt on the J call. There are 14 residues in the CDR3. Germline lookup yields CDR1 MGHRA and CDR2 YSYEKL. CDR3 sequence reads: CASSPGQGSYEQYF. The CDR3 DNA is TGCGCCAGCAGCCCAGGACAGGGGAGCTACGAGCAGTACTTC.

V and J are TRBV7-3 and TRBJ2-1, with D tentatively TRBD2 (6 bases). Germline CDR1 and CDR2: SGHTA and FQGTGA. The V end lost 8 bases, the J end lost 7 bases, and 12 bases lay between the germline ends. The CDR3 covers 12 residues. This chain's CDR3 is CASGKGGNEQFF. CDR3 in DNA: TGTGCCAGCGGGAAGGGAGGAAATGAGCAGTTCTTC.

As for this clone: At the DNA level, this CDR3 is encoded by other sequences in the same sample as well. The CDR3 sequence is CASSRDRGETQYF. DNA of the CDR3: TGTGCCAGCAGCAGGGACAGGGGAGAGACCCAGTACTTC. J is TRBJ2-5 and V is TRBV7-3; 10 positions agree with TRBD1. The CDR3 contains 13 residues. V shed 5 bases and J 4 bases; nucleotides not matched to a gene: 1. Germline CDR1 reads SGHTA; CDR2 reads FQGTGA. The variable domain in full, with the rest retrieved from reference TRBV7-3 and TRBJ2-5, is GAGVSQTPSNKVTEKGKYVELRCDPISGHTALYWYRQSLGQGPEFLIYFQGTGAADDSGLPNDRFFAVRPEGSVSTLKIQRTERGDSAVYLCASSRDRGETQYFGPGTRLLVL.

The chain recombines TRBV18 with TRBJ2-1, with D possibly being TRBD2 (5 bases). V was pared by 3 bases and J by 7 bases, with 19 bases between. The CDR3 runs to 16 residues. The germline gives CDR1 KGHSH, CDR2 LQKENI. The CDR3 protein is CASSPGMASTGNEQFF. Here the CDR3 DNA reads TGTGCCAGCTCACCCGGTATGGCTAGCACTGGGAATGAGCAGTTCTTC.

The gene calls are TRBV7-3 and TRBJ2-2, with a weak D call TRBD1 (6 bases). The CDR3 length is 14 residues. The V gene lost 5 bases and the J gene lost 1 base, with 8 bases spanning the gap. Germline CDR1 reads SGHTA; CDR2 reads FQGTGA. As DNA, the CDR3 is TGTGCCAGCAGCCCGACAGGGAACACCGGGGAGCTGTTTTTT. It is translated as CASSPTGNTGELFF.

The chain's CDR3 is CASSYSSTGLNTEAFF. CDR3 DNA: TGTGCCAGCAGTTACTCCTCGACAGGGTTGAACACTGAAGCTTTCTTT. The rearrangement links TRBV6-5 to TRBJ1-1, with 7 positions matching TRBD1. The CDR3 has 16 residues. The V and J ends lost 0 bases and 0 bases, in that order; junction bases with no gene match: 4. The germline CDR1 and CDR2 sequences are MNHEY and SVGAGI.

CDR3 loop: CTSSPRITGTAQPQHF. In DNA, the CDR3 is TGCACCAGCAGCCCACGTATCACAGGGACGGCCCAGCCCCAGCATTTT. The rearrangement uses TRBV1 and TRBJ1-5; the table's D call of TRBD1 was not tested on the DNA. TRBV1 is annotated as a pseudogene. The CDR3 spans 16 residues.

The chain links TRBV28 to TRBJ1-5, with a tentative D call TRBD1 (6 bases). The V gene lost 9 bases and the J gene lost 0 bases, with 12 bases spanning the gap. This CDR3 spans 14 amino acids. In germline, CDR1 is MDHEN, CDR2 SYDVKM. The CDR3 spells CASLGHPSNQPQHF. CDR3 DNA sequence: TGTGCCAGTCTGGGACACCCTAGCAATCAGCCCCAGCATTTT.

This clone was seen more than once but under ten times. This rearrangement joins TRBV5-1 to TRBJ2-2, with 13 positions matching TRBD2. V was clipped by 4 bases and J by 5 bases; unmatched bases: 2. CDR3 length equals 15 residues. Per germline, CDR1 SGHRS and CDR2 YFSETQ. CDR3 sequence: CASSETSGRTGELFF. The CDR3 DNA follows: TGCGCCAGCAGCGAGACTAGCGGGAGGACCGGGGAGCTGTTTTTT.